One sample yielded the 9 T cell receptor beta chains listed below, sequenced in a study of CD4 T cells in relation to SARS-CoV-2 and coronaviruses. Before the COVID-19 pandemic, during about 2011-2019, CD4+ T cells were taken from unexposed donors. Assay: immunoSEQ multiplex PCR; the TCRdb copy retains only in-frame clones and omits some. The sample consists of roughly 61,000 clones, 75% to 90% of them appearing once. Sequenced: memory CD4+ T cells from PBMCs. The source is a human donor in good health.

The CDR3 reads CASSSNRAPNTEAFF. The CDR3, as DNA: TGTGCCAGCAGTTCGAACAGGGCGCCCAACACTGAAGCTTTCTTT. The chain recombines TRBV28 with TRBJ1-1, with a possible D match to TRBD1 (6 bases). CDR3 length: 15 residues. The ends were cut back, 4 bases at V and 2 bases at J, with 14 bases in the middle. Germline CDR1 and CDR2: MDHEN and SYDVKM.

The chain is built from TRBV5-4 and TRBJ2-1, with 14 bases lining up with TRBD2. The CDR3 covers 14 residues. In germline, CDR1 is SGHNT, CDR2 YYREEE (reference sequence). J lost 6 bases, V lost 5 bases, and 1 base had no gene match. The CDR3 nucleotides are TGTGCCAGCAGAGGGACTAGCGGGAGCAATGAGCAGTTCTTC. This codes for CASRGTSGSNEQFF. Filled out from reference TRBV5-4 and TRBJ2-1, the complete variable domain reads ETGVTQSPTHLIKTRGQQVTLRCSSQSGHNTVSWYQQALGQGPQFIFQYYREEENGRGNFPPRFSGLQFPNYSSELNVNALELDDSALYLCASRGTSGSNEQFFGPGTRLTVL.

The CDR3 region is CATSREYSLVGNEQFF. The CDR3 DNA reads TGTGCCACCAGCAGAGAATATTCGCTAGTGGGGAATGAGCAGTTCTTC. The rearrangement joins TRBV15 to TRBJ2-1; D gene ambiguous. V was clipped by 0 bases and J by 7 bases, with 16 bases between them. Germline V lookup: CDR1 LNHNV, CDR2 YYDKDF (reference sequence). The CDR3 extends over 16 amino acids.

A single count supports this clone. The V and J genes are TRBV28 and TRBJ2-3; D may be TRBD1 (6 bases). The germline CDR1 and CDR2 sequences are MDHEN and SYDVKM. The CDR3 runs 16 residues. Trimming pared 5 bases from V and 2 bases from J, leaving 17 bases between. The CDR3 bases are TGTGCCAGCAGTCCTCAGTCGGGACACTTCACAGATACGCAGTATTTT. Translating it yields CASSPQSGHFTDTQYF.

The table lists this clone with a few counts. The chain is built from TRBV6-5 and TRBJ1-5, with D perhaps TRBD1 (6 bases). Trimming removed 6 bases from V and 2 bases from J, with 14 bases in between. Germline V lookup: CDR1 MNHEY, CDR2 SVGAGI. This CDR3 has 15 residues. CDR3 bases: TGTGCCAGCAGACCACAGGGCCGGGGCAATCAGCCCCAGCATTTT. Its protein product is CASRPQGRGNQPQHF.

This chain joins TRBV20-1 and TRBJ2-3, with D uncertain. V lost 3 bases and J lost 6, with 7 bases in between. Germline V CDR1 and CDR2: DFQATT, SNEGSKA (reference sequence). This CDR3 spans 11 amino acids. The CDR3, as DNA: TGCAGTGCTAGGGGCAGGGATACGCAGTATTTT. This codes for CSARGRDTQYF.

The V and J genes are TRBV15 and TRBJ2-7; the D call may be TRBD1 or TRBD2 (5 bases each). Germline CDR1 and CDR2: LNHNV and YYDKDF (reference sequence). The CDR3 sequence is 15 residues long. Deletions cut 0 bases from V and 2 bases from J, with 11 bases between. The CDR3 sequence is CATSRERGVPYEQYF. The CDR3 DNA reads TGTGCCACCAGCAGAGAAAGGGGAGTCCCCTACGAGCAGTACTTC.

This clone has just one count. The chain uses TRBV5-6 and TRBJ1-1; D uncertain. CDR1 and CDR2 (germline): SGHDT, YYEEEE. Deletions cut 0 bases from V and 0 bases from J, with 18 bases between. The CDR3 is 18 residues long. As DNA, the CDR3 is TGTGCCAGCAGCTTGGTTTCAATCTGGCGCGCTTTGAACACTGAAGCTTTCTTT. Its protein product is CASSLVSIWRALNTEAFF.

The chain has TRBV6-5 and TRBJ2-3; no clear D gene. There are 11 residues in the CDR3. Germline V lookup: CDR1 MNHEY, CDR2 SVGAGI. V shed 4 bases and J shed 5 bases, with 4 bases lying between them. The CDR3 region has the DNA TGTGCCAGCAGTTCTAAAGATACGCAGTATTTT. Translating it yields CASSSKDTQYF.